This TCR beta chain was retrieved from a study of blood T cell repertoires in COVID-19. Study-wide context: Material from acute and convalescent COVID-19 was sourced from the United States, Italy and Spain. The analysed material was cDNA or gDNA that came from T cells, B-cell-depleted T cells, or PBMCs.

Per the original methods: Cell counts per sample came from amplifying reference gene primers. TCRdb's copy holds only in-frame clones and misses some; the assay was immunoSEQ multiplex PCR. The V and J calls and clone size come from that table; D and trimming were worked out from the DNA. The sample holds about 210,000 clones; around 82% are singletons and the top ten take about an eighth. This clone showed up just once. The specimen was peripheral blood. The TCR originated in a woman aged 40 to 50 with acute or convalescent COVID-19.

CDR3 bases: TGTGCCAGCAAACAGGGGGGAACCGGGGAGCTGTTTTTT. It specifies CASKQGGTGELFF. This chain links TRBV2 with TRBJ2-2; TRBD1 matches 8 bases. CDR1 is SNHLY and CDR2 is FYNNEI in the germline V gene. With V trimmed by 7 bases and J by 5 bases, 3 bases remained unmatched. CDR3 length: 13 amino acids.